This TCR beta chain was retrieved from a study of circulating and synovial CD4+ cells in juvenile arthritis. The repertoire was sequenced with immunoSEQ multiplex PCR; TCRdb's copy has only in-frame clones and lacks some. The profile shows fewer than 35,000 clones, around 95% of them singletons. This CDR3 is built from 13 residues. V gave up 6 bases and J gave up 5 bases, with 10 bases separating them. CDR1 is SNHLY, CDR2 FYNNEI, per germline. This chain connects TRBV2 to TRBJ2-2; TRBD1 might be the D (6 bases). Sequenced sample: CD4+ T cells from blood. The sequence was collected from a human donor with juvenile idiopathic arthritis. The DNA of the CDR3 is TGTGCCAGCAGCCTCACAGGGACCGGGGAGCTGTTTTTT. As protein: CASSLTGTGELFF.